These 23 T cell receptor beta chains were sequenced from one sample in a study of T-cell reconstitution after alpha-beta-depleted transplantation in children (dated by TCRdb to about 2016). Libraries were prepared through PCR. For sequencing, an Illumina HiSeq 2500 was employed. To normalize quantification of the TCRbeta repertoire, the TCR libraries were built with molecular barcoding that relied on unique molecular identifiers. TCRdb reran the public reads through fastp at Q25 and MiXCR, keeping productive beta chains. Duplicate CDR3 protein sequences are folded into a single record with the most common DNA and genes. For this sample there are some 460,000 distinct CDR3 sequences; 15% to 20% appear just once. The top ten hold about 32% of the sample. The treatment or condition label for this specimen denotes: allogeneic hematopoietic cell transplantation with graft depleted of TCRalphabeta T cells and CD19 B cells.

The sequenced sample was PBMCs, mostly from graft donor cells, obtained 360 days after TCRalphabeta/CD19-depleted stem cell transplant. All receptors derive from a boy younger than two who had a stem cell transplant for Wiskott-Aldrich syndrome, so the T cells may come from the graft donor.

In its sample, this clonotype was seen a few times. The chain couples TRBV9 to TRBJ2-3; 15 nucleotides align to TRBD2. The CDR3 runs 17 residues. V dropped 4 bases and J dropped 1; count of bases not matched to a gene: 4. Germline assignment: CDR1 SGDLS and CDR2 YYNGEE. CDR3 coding DNA: TGTGCCAGCAGCTTTCGGACTAGCGGGAGGGGCACAGATACGCAGTATTTT. Translation gives CASSFRTSGRGTDTQYF.

The chain has TRBV4-3 and TRBJ2-5, with 12 bases identical to TRBD2. Germline CDR1 is LGHNA and CDR2 is YSLEER. The ends lost 1 base at V and 9 bases at J; junction bases unmatched: 0. The CDR3 is 13 residues long. The CDR3 DNA reads as TGCGCCAGCAGCCAAGGACTAGCGGGAGCCCAGTACTTC. As protein: CASSQGLAGAQYF.

The CDR3: CASSGQVNEQYF. The CDR3 DNA reads TGCGCCAGCAGCGGGCAGGTGAACGAGCAGTACTTC. This chain connects TRBV5-1 to TRBJ2-7; unclear D gene. Germline values: CDR1 SGHRS, CDR2 YFSETQ. The V end was cut by 4 bases, the J end by 5 bases, with 10 bases between. CDR3 length: 12 amino acids.

V and J are TRBV4-1 and TRBJ2-5; TRBD1 might be the D (6 bases). The CDR3 extends over 14 amino acids. The germline CDR1 and CDR2 sequences are MGHRA and YSYEKL. V was clipped by 3 bases and J by 4 bases, with 12 bases between them. Here the CDR3 reads CASSHTEGGETQYF. The CDR3 nucleotides read TGCGCCAGCAGCCACACGGAAGGGGGAGAGACCCAGTACTTC.

The V gene is TRBV11-2, the J gene TRBJ2-1; 11 bases align to TRBD2. In germline, CDR1 is SGHAT, CDR2 FQNNGV. This CDR3 spans 19 amino acids. Trimming took 5 bases from V and 1 from J; bases not matched to a gene: 13. The CDR3 coding sequence is TGTGCCAGCAGCCCCCGTAGCGGGAGGGCCCCTGGATCCTACAATGAGCAGTTCTTC. Translated, it gives CASSPRSGRAPGSYNEQFF.

The chain joins TRBV5-6 to TRBJ2-7; the D gene is possibly TRBD1 (5 bases). The germline V gene has CDR1 SGHDT and CDR2 YYEEEE. The CDR3 covers 12 residues. The V end lost 0 bases, the J end lost 7 bases, and 8 bases lay between the germline ends. The DNA of the CDR3 is TGTGCCAGCAGCTTGGAAAGGGGAGAGCAGTACTTC. Translating it yields CASSLERGEQYF. The whole variable domain, remainder taken from reference TRBV5-6 and TRBJ2-7, is DAGVTQSPTHLIKTRGQQVTLRCSPKSGHDTVSWYQQALGQGPQFIFQYYEEEERQRGNFPDRFSGHQFPNYSSELNVNALLLGDSALYLCASSLERGEQYFGPGTRLTVT.

This clonotype was seen more than once but under ten times. The gene calls are TRBV7-9 and TRBJ1-6, with 7 bases matching TRBD1. V lost 4 bases and J lost 6; bases outside the gene matches: 6. Germline CDR1 and CDR2: SEHNR and FQNEAQ (reference sequence). CDR3 length equals 15 residues. The CDR3 DNA sequence: TGTGCCAGCAGCTCCACAGGGGTAGCTAATTCACCCCTCCACTTT. It codes for CASSSTGVANSPLHF. Full variable domain (outside the CDR3, taken from reference TRBV7-9 and TRBJ1-6): DTGVSQNPRHKITKRGQNVTFRCDPISEHNRLYWYRQTLGQGPEFLTYFQNEAQLEKSRLLSDRFSAERPKGSFSTLEIQRTEQGDSAMYLCASSSTGVANSPLHFGNGTRLTVT.

The J gene is TRBJ2-7, the V gene TRBV20-1; 8 positions match TRBD2. This CDR3 is 14 amino acids long. Germline V lookup: CDR1 DFQATT, CDR2 SNEGSKA (reference sequence). J lost 2 bases, V lost 6 bases, and 9 bases had no gene match. CDR3 sequence reads: CSASLGGGTYEQYF. The DNA for the CDR3 is TGCAGTGCCTCACTCGGGGGGGGCACCTACGAGCAGTACTTC.

This sequence joins TRBV12-3 or TRBV12-4 and TRBJ2-7; TRBD1 or TRBD2 may be the D gene (5 bases each). The CDR3 is 11 amino acids. Trimming pared 3 bases from V and 7 bases from J, leaving 7 bases between. The CDR3 bases are TGTGCCAGCAGTTTCGAGGGGGAGCAGTACTTC. This translates into CASSFEGEQYF.

The chain combines TRBV28 with TRBJ2-1; unclear D gene. The ends were cut back, 10 bases at V and 8 bases at J, with 21 bases in the middle. This CDR3 is built from 14 residues. CDR1 is MDHEN, CDR2 SYDVKM, per germline. The CDR3 nucleotides read TGTGCCATCGGCTCCGATGGTCCGGGCGATGAGCAGTTCTTC. Translation: CAIGSDGPGDEQFF.

V is TRBV6-1 and J is TRBJ2-1, with TRBD2 matching 13 bases. CDR3 length: 15 amino acids. The V gene's germline CDR1 is MNHNS and CDR2 SASEGT. The V segment lost 6 bases and the J segment 9 bases; nucleotides outside the gene matches: 8. This CDR3 is CASRLGLAGVVEQFF. The CDR3 DNA follows: TGTGCCAGCAGGCTTGGACTAGCGGGAGTTGTTGAGCAGTTCTTC.

CDR3 in amino acids: CSVESLAGDEQYF. For the CDR3, the DNA is TGCAGCGTTGAGTCTCTAGCGGGGGACGAGCAGTACTTC. The chain employs TRBV29-1 and TRBJ2-7; 10 nucleotides agree with TRBD2. The CDR3 totals 13 residues. Looked up from germline, CDR1 is SQVTM and CDR2 is ANQGSEA. V shed 3 bases, J shed 5 bases, and the junction held 4 bases outside the gene matches.

This clonotype showed up just a few times. The rearrangement uses TRBV20-1 and TRBJ1-1; TRBD1 is a possible D gene (6 bases). V was cut by 6 bases and J by 1 base, with 12 bases left in between. CDR3 size: 13 residues. Germline-derived CDR1 and CDR2 are DFQATT and SNEGSKA (reference sequence). The CDR3: CSAEGHRNTEAFF. As DNA, the CDR3 is TGCAGTGCAGAGGGACACCGGAACACTGAAGCTTTCTTT.

The chain couples TRBV29-1 to TRBJ2-7, with D perhaps TRBD2 (6 bases). The V and J ends lost 4 bases and 5 bases respectively, with 6 bases between them. This CDR3 has 10 amino acids. Per germline, CDR1 SQVTM and CDR2 ANQGSEA. DNA of the CDR3: TGCAGCGTTGCGGGGGACGAGCAGTACTTC. Translating it yields CSVAGDEQYF.

This clonotype was found a few times. The genes are TRBV4-3 and TRBJ2-2; TRBD2 matches at 9 bases. The J segment lost 3 bases and the V segment lost 0 bases, leaving 5 bases of the junction unmatched. The CDR3 spans 17 residues. Per the germline V gene, CDR1 is LGHNA and CDR2 is YSLEER. CDR3 amino acids: CASSQDPLAGHTGELFF. The CDR3, as DNA: TGCGCCAGCAGCCAAGATCCACTAGCGGGCCACACCGGGGAGCTGTTTTTT.

The chain couples TRBV5-1 to TRBJ2-1, with D maybe TRBD1 (6 bases). The V end was cut by 0 bases, the J end by 2 bases, with 18 bases between. The V gene's germline CDR1 is SGHRS and CDR2 YFSETQ. This CDR3 is built from 18 residues. This CDR3 is CASSLERGYWTPYNEQFF. For the CDR3, the DNA is TGCGCCAGCAGCTTGGAAAGGGGGTACTGGACTCCCTACAATGAGCAGTTCTTC.

This rearrangement joins TRBV7-2 to TRBJ1-4, with 8 bases lining up with TRBD1. This CDR3 comprises 15 residues. CDR1 and CDR2 (germline): SGHTA, FQGNSA. After removal of 5 bases from V and 4 bases from J, the junction contained 6 bases not matched to a gene. The DNA of the CDR3 is TGTGCCAGCAGCACGGACAGGGCAGTTAATGAAAAACTGTTTTTT. This gives the protein CASSTDRAVNEKLFF.

The chain is built from TRBV3-1 and TRBJ1-6, with D maybe TRBD1 (5 bases). The CDR3 is made up of 15 amino acids. Trimming removed 4 bases at V and 2 bases at J, with 9 bases between. Germline V gene lookup returns CDR1 LGHDT and CDR2 YNNKEL (reference sequence). As DNA, the CDR3 is TGTGCCAGCAGCCCTGTAGGGGCCTATAATTCACCCCTCCACTTT. Translating it yields CASSPVGAYNSPLHF.

This clonotype was observed a few times. This chain connects TRBV20-1 to TRBJ2-7; unclear D gene. The CDR3 runs 13 residues. V lost 0 bases, J lost 3 bases, and 9 bases lay in between. CDR1 and CDR2 from the germline V gene are DFQATT and SNEGSKA (reference sequence). DNA for the CDR3: TGCAGTGCTAGAGACCCCGACATCTACGAGCAGTACTTC. Its protein is CSARDPDIYEQYF.

This chain links TRBV27 with TRBJ2-5; 11 nucleotides match TRBD1. V lost 8 bases, J lost 5 bases, and 4 bases stayed unmatched. There are 13 residues in the CDR3. Germline CDR1 and CDR2: MNHEY and SMNVEV (reference sequence). CDR3 sequence reads: CASGQGARETQYF. Written as DNA, the CDR3 is TGTGCCAGCGGACAGGGGGCGCGGGAGACCCAGTACTTC.

This clonotype was observed a few times. The chain recombines TRBV7-2 with TRBJ2-1, with D uncertain. The CDR3 is 15 residues long. Germline-derived CDR1 and CDR2 are SGHTA and FQGNSA. Deletions cut 3 bases from V and 1 base from J, with 10 bases between. The CDR3 nucleotides read TGTGCCAGCAGCTTCAGGCCGGTTTCCTACAATGAGCAGTTCTTC. Translated, it gives CASSFRPVSYNEQFF.

This clonotype was observed a handful of times. The gene calls are TRBV2 and TRBJ2-2, with 8 bases identical to TRBD2. With V trimmed by 2 bases and J by 4 bases, 3 bases remained unmatched. From germline, CDR1 is SNHLY and CDR2 FYNNEI. This CDR3 is built from 15 residues. The CDR3 reads CASSERLASTGELFF. CDR3 coding DNA: TGTGCCAGCAGTGAAAGACTAGCGTCCACCGGGGAGCTGTTTTTT.

This clonotype was counted only a few times. The V and J genes are TRBV4-2 and TRBJ1-1; D remains ambiguous. This CDR3 contains 15 residues. Germline CDR1 LGHNA, CDR2 YNFKEQ. V lost 1 base and J 0 bases, leaving 9 bases between the germline ends. The CDR3: CASSQGGQLNTEAFF. CDR3 nucleotide sequence: TGTGCCAGCAGCCAAGGAGGGCAGCTGAACACTGAAGCTTTCTTT.